This T cell receptor (beta chain) was obtained from a study of cytomegalovirus exposure and HLA in healthy donors. About the research overall: Among the roughly 400 donors who were genotyped, over 70% fell in the genetic ancestry cluster that is associated with self-reported Caucasian donors.

Study results and limitations: In terms of immune exposure information, only CMV serostatus was available.

Donors likely had unrecorded immune exposures despite being nominally healthy when sampled. PCR primers comprised 60 Vbeta and 13 Jbeta primers. Some clones are missing from TCRdb's copy, which holds only in-frame ones; the method was immunoSEQ multiplex PCR. The table includes fewer than 200,000 clones, around 77% detected once. With respect to this clone: Antigen specificity is unknown.

This CDR3 has 16 residues. Germline loops: CDR1 SGHRS, CDR2 YFSETQ. V was clipped by 3 bases and J by 4 bases; unmatched bases: 11. The chain has TRBV5-1 and TRBJ2-5; TRBD2 agrees at 8 bases. Sequences were obtained from PBMCs. This sequence originates from a man in his sixties in good health and CMV-seronegative. The CDR3 DNA follows: TGCGCCAGCAGCTCTAAATTTAGCGGGGAGGCAGAGACCCAGTACTTC. This gives the protein CASSSKFSGEAETQYF.